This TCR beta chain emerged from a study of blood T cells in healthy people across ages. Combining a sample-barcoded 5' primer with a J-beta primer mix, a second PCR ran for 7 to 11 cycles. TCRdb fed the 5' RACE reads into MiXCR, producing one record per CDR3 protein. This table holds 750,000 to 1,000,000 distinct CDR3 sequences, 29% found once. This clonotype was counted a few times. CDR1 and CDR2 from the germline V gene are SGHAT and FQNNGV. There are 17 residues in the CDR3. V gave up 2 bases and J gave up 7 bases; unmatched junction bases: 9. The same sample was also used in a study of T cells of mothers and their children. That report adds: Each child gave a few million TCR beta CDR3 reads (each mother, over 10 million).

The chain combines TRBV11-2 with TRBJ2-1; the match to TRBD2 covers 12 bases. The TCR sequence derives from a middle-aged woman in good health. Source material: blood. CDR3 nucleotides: TGTGCCAGCAGCTTATTTATGGCTAGCGGGGGGGGAAATGAGCAGTTCTTC. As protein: CASSLFMASGGGNEQFF.